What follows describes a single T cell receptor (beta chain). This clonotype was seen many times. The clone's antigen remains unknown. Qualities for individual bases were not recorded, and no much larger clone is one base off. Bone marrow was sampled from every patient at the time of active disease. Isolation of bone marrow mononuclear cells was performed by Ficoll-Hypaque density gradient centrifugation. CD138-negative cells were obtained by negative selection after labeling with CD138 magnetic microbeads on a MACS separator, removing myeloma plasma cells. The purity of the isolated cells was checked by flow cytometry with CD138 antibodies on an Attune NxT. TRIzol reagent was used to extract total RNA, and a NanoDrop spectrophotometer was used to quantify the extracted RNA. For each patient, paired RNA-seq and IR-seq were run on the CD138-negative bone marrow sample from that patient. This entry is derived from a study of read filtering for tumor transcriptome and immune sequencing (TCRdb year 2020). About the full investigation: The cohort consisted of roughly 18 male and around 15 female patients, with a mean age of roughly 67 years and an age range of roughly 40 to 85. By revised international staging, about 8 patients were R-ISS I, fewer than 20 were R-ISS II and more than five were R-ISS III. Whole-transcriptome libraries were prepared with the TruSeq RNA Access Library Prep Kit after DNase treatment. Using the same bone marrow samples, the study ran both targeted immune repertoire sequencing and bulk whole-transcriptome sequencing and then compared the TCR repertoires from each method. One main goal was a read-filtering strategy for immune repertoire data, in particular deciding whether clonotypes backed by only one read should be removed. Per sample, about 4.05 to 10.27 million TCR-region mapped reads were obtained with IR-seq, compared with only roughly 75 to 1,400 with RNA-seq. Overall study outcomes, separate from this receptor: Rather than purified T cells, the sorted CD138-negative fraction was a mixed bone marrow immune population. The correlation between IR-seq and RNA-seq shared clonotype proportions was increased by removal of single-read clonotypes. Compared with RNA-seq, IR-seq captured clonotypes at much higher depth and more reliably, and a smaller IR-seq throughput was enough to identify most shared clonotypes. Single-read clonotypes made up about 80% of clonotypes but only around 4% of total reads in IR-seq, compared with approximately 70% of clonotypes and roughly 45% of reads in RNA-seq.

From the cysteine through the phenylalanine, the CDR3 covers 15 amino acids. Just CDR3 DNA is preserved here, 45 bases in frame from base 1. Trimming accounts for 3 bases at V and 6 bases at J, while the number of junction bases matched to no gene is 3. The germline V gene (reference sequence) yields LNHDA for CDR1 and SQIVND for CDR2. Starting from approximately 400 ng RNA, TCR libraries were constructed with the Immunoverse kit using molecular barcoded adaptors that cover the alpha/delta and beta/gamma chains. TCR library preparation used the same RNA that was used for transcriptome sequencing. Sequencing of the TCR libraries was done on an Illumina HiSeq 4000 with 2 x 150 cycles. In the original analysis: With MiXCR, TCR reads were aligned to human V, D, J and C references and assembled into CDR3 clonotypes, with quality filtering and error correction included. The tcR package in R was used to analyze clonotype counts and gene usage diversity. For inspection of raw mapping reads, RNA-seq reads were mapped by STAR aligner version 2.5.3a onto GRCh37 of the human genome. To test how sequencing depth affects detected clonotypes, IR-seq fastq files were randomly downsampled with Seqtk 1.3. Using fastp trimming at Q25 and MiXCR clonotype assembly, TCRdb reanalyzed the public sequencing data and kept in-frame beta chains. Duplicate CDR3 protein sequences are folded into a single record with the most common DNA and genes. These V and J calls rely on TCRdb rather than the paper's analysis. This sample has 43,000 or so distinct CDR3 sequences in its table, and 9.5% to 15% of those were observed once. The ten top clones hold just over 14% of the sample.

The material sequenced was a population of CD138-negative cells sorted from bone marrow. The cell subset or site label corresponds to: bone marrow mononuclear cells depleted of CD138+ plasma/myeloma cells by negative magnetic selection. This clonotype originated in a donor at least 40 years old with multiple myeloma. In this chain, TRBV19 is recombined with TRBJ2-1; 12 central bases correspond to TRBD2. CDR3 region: CASSISSGRANEQFF. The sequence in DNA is TGTGCCAGTAGTATCTCTAGCGGGAGGGCCAATGAGCAGTTCTTC. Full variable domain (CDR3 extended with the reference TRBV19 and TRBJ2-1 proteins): DGGITQSPKYLFRKEGQNVTLSCEQNLNHDAMYWYRQDPGQGLRLIYYSQIVNDFQKGDIAEGYSVSREKKESFPLTVTSAQKNPTAFYLCASSISSGRANEQFFGPGTRLTVL.